This T cell receptor (beta chain) was identified in a study of CD8+ T cells in alopecia areata. The ends were cut back, 0 bases at V and 6 bases at J, with 5 bases in the middle. Germline CDR1 SGHRS, CDR2 YFSETQ. The CDR3 consists of 12 residues. Treatment meaning: oral pan-JAK inhibitor, 5-10 mg twice daily. RNA was extracted and reverse transcribed into cDNA as the sequencing template. Clones were sequenced by immunoSEQ multiplex PCR, and TCRdb holds only the in-frame ones, with some missing. The table has 150,000 to 200,000 clones, approximately 59% seen once. The chain recombines TRBV5-1 with TRBJ2-3, with D hard to call. This clonotype originated in a human donor with alopecia areata. Sequenced here: CD4+ T cells sorted from blood, sampled at approximately week 60, from a patient treated with tofacitinib. Here the CDR3 reads CASSLEWDTQYF. The CDR3 DNA sequence: TGCGCCAGCAGCTTGGAGTGGGATACGCAGTATTTT.